This TCR beta chain was captured by sequencing in a study of blood T cell repertoires in COVID-19. Across the whole study: Nucleic acid was either cDNA or gDNA, and it came from T cells, B-cell-depleted T cells, or PBMCs.

Repertoires were generated with immunoSEQ multiplex PCR, while TCRdb's copy carries only in-frame clones and drops some. Here the sample spans over 150,000 clones, approximately 90% being singletons. The V end was cut by 5 bases, the J end by 2 bases, with 13 bases between. Germline lookup yields CDR1 LNHDA and CDR2 SQIVND (reference sequence). The CDR3 totals 15 residues. This chain connects TRBV19 to TRBJ1-5; perhaps TRBD1 as D (6 bases). Sequencing was done on a sample of peripheral blood. The clonotype comes from a man aged 45-65 years with acute or convalescent COVID-19. The CDR3 here is CASSAGAQGNQPQHF. In DNA form, the CDR3 reads TGTGCCAGTAGTGCAGGGGCGCAGGGCAATCAGCCCCAGCATTTT. The entire variable domain, with the rest obtained from reference TRBV19 and TRBJ1-5, is as follows: DGGITQSPKYLFRKEGQNVTLSCEQNLNHDAMYWYRQDPGQGLRLIYYSQIVNDFQKGDIAEGYSVSREKKESFPLTVTSAQKNPTAFYLCASSAGAQGNQPQHFGDGTRLSIL.